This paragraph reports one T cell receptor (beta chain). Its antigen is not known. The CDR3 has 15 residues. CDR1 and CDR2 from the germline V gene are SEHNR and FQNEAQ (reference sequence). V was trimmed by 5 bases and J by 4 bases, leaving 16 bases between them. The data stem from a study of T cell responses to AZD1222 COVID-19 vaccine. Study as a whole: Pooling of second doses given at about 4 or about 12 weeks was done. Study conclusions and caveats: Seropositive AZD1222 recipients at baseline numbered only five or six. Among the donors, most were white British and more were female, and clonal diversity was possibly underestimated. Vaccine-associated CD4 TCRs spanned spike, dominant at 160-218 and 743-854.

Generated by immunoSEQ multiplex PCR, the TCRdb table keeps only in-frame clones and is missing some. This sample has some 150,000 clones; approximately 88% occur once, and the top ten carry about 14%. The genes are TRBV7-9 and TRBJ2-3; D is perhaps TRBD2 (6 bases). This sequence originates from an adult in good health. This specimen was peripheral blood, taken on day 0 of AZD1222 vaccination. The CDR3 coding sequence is TGTGCCAGCAGCCCTGGCGGAGGGCGCGCAGATACGCAGTATTTT. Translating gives CASSPGGGRADTQYF.